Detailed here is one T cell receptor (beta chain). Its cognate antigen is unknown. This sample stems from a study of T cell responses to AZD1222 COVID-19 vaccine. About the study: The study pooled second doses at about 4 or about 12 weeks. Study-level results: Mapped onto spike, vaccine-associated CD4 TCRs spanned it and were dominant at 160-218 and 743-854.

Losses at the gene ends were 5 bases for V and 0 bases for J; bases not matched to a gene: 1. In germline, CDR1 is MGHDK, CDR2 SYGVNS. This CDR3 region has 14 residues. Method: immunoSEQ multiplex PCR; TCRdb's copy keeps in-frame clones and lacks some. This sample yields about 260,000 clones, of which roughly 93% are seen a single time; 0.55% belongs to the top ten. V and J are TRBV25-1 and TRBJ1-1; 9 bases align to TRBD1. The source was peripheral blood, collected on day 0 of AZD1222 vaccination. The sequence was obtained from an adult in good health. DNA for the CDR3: TGTGCCAGCAGTCGGACAGGGGTGAACACTGAAGCTTTCTTT. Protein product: CASSRTGVNTEAFF.